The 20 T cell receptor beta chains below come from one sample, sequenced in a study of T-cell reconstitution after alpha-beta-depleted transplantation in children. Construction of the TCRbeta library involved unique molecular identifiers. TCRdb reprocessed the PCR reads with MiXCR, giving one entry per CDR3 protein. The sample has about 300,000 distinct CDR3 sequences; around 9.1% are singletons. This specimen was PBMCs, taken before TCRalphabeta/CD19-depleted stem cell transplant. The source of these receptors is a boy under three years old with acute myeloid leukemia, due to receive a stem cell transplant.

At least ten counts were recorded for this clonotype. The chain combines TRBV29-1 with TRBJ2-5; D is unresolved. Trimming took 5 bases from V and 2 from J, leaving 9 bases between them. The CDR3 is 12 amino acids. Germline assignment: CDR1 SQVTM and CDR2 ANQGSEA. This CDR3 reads CSVQVSQETQYF. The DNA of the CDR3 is TGCAGCGTTCAAGTCAGTCAAGAGACCCAGTACTTC.

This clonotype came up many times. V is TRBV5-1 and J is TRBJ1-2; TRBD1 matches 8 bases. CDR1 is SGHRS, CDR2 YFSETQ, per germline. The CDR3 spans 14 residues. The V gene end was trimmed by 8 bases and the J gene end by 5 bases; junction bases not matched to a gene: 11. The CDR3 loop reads CASSDRDRRYGYTF. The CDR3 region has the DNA TGCGCCAGTTCCGACCGGGACAGGAGATATGGCTACACCTTC.

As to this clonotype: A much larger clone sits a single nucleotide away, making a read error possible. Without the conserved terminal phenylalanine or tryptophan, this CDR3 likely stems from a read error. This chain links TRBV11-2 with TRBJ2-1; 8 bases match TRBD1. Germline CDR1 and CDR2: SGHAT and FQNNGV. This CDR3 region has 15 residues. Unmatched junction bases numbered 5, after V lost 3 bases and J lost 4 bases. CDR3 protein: CASSFPGTGYNEQFV. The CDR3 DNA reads TGTGCCAGCAGCTTTCCCGGGACAGGTTACAATGAGCAGTTCGTC.

CDR3: CSAVGQGFWEQFF. The CDR3 DNA reads as TGCAGTGCTGTAGGACAGGGATTTTGGGAGCAGTTCTTC. The V and J genes are TRBV20-1 and TRBJ2-1, with TRBD1 matching over 8 bases. CDR1 is DFQATT and CDR2 is SNEGSKA in the germline V gene (reference sequence). The CDR3 has 13 residues. J gave up 10 bases and V 5 bases, and 10 bases lay outside the gene matches.

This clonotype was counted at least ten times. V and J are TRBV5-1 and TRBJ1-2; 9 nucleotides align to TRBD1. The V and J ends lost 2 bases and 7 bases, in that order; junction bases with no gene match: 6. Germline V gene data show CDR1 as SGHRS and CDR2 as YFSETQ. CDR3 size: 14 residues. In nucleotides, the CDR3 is TGCGCCAGCAGCTTCCAGGACAGGGGATCTGGCTACACCTTC. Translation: CASSFQDRGSGYTF.

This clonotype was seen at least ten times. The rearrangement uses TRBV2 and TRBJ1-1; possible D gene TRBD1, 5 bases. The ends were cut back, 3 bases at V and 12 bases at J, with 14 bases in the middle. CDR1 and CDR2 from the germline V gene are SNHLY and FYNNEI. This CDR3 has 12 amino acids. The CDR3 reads CASSDPGTGTFF. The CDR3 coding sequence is TGTGCCAGCAGTGATCCAGGGACCGGTACTTTCTTT.

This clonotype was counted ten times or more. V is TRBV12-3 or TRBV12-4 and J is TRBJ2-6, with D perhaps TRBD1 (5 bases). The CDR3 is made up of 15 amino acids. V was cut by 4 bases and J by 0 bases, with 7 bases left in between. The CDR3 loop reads CASSWTNSGANVLTF. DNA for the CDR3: TGTGCCAGCAGTTGGACAAACTCTGGGGCCAACGTCCTGACTTTC.

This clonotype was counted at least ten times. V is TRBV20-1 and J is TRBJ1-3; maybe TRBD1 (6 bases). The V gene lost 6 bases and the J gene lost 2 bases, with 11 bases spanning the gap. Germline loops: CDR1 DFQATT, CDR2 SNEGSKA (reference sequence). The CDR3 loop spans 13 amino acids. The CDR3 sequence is CSASNRAGNTIYF. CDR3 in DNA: TGCAGTGCCTCAAACAGGGCTGGAAACACCATATATTTT.

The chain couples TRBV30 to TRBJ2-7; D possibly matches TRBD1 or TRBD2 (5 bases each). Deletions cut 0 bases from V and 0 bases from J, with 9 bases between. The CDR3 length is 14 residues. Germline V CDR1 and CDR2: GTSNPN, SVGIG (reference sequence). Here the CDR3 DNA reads TGTGCCTGGAGTGTATCAGGGAGCTCCTACGAGCAGTACTTC. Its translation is CAWSVSGSSYEQYF. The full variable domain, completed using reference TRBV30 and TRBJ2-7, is SQTIHQWPATLVQPVGSPLSLECTVEGTSNPNLYWYRQAAGRGLQLLFYSVGIGQISSEVPQNLSASRPQDRQFILSSKKLLLSDSGFYLCAWSVSGSSYEQYFGPGTRLTVT.

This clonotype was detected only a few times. The CDR3 nucleotides read TGTGCCAGTAGTATGGGCTCTTCCTACAATGAGCAGTTCTTC. Translation: CASSMGSSYNEQFF. The chain couples TRBV19 to TRBJ2-1; D gene unclear. V was shortened by 3 bases and J by 1 base, with 7 bases between the two germline ends. Germline CDR1 LNHDA, CDR2 SQIVND (reference sequence). There are 14 residues in the CDR3.

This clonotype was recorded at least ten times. CDR3 DNA: TGCGCCAGCAGTACGGGGGGCGCGGAGGTCGAGCAGTACTTC. It encodes CASSTGGAEVEQYF. The chain is built from TRBV5-1 and TRBJ2-7; D may be TRBD2 (7 bases). The CDR3 contains 14 residues. V lost 5 bases, J lost 6 bases, and 18 bases lay in between. Germline-derived CDR1 and CDR2 are SGHRS and YFSETQ.

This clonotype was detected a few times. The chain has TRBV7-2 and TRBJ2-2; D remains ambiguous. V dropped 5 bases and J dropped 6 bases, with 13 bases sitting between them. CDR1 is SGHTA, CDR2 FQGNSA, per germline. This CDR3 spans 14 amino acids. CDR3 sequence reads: CASSPLKGPGELFF. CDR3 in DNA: TGTGCCAGCAGCCCCCTGAAGGGTCCCGGGGAGCTGTTTTTT. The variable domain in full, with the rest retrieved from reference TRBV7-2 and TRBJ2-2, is GAGVSQSPSNKVTEKGKDVELRCDPISGHTALYWYRQSLGQGLEFLIYFQGNSAPDKSGLPSDRFSAERTGGSVSTLTIQRTQQEDSAVYLCASSPLKGPGELFFGEGSRLTVL.

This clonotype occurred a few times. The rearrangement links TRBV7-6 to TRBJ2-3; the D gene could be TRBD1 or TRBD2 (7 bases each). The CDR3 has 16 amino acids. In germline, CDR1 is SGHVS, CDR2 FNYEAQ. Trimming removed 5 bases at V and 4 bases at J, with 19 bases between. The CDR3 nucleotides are TGTGCCAGCAGCATCAGGGGGGGTCGGCGGGCAGATACGCAGTATTTT. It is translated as CASSIRGGRRADTQYF.

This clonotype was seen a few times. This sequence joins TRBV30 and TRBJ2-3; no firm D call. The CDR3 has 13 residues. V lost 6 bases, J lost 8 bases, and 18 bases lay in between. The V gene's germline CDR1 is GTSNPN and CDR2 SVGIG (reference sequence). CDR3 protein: CACDLLKSPTQYF. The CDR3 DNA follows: TGTGCCTGCGACCTGCTAAAGTCCCCTACGCAGTATTTT.

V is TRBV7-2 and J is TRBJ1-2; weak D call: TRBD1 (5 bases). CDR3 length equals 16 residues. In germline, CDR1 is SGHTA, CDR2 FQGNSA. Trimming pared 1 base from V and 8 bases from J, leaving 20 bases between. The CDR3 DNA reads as TGTGCCAGCAGCTTAGTCGCCACCTCTCCCGGACACGGCTACACCTTC. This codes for CASSLVATSPGHGYTF. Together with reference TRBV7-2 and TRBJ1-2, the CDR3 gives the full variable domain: GAGVSQSPSNKVTEKGKDVELRCDPISGHTALYWYRQSLGQGLEFLIYFQGNSAPDKSGLPSDRFSAERTGGSVSTLTIQRTQQEDSAVYLCASSLVATSPGHGYTFGSGTRLTVV.

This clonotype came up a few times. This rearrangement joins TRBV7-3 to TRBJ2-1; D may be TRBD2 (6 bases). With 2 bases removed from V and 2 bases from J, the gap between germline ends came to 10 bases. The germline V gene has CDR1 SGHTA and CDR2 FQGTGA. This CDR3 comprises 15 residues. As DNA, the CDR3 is TGTGCCAGCAGCTTATGGGAGGCCCCCTACAATGAGCAGTTCTTC. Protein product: CASSLWEAPYNEQFF. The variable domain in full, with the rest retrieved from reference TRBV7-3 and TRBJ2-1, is GAGVSQTPSNKVTEKGKYVELRCDPISGHTALYWYRQSLGQGPEFLIYFQGTGAADDSGLPNDRFFAVRPEGSVSTLKIQRTERGDSAVYLCASSLWEAPYNEQFFGPGTRLTVL.

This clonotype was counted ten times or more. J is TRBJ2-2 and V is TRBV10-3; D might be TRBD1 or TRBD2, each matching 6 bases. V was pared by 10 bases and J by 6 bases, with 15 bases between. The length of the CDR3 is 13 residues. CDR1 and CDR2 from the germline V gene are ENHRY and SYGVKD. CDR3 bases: TGTGCCAGTAATGGGGGGCCGGCCGGGGAGCTGTTTTTT. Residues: CASNGGPAGELFF.

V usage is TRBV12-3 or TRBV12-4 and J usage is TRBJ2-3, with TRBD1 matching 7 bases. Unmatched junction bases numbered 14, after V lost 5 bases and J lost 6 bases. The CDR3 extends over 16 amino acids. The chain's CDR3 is CASSPQGVFFLDTQYF. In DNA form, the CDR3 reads TGTGCCAGCAGTCCTCAGGGGGTTTTTTTTTTGGATACGCAGTATTTT.

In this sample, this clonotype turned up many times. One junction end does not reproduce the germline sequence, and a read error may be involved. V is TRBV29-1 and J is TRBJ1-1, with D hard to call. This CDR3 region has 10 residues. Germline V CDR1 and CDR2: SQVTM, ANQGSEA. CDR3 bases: TGCAGCGTTGAACGGAGGGTTCCATACTTT. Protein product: CSVERRVPYF.

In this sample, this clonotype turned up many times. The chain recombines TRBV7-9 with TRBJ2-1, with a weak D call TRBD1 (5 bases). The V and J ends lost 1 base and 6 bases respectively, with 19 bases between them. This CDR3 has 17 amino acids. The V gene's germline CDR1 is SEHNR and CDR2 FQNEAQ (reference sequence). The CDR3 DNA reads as TGTGCCAGCAGCTTAGGGGGCCTTCGACCCCGCGCCAATGAGCAGTTCTTC. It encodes CASSLGGLRPRANEQFF.